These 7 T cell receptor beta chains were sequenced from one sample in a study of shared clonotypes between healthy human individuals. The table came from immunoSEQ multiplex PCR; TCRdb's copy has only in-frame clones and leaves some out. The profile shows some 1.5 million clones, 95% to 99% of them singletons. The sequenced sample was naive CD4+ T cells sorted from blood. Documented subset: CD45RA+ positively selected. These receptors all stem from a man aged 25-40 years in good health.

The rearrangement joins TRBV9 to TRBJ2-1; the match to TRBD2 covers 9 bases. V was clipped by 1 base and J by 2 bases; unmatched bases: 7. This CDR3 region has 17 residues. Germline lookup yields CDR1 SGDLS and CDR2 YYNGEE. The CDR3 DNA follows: TGTGCCAGCAGCGTACAGGCGGGAGGGCCGGCCTACAATGAGCAGTTCTTC. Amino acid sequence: CASSVQAGGPAYNEQFF.

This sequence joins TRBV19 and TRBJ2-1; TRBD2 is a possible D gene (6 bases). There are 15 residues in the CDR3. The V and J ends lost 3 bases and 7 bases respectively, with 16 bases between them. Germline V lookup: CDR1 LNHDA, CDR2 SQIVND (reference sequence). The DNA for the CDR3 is TGTGCCAGTAGTATCTGGCGGGGCCGGGAGAATGAGCAGTTCTTC. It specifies CASSIWRGRENEQFF.

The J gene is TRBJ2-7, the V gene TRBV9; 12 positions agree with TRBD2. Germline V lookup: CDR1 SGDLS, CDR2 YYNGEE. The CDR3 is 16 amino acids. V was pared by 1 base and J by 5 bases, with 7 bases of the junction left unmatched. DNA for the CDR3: TGTGCCAGCAGCGTAACAGGGACTAGCGGGTCCAACGAGCAGTACTTC. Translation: CASSVTGTSGSNEQYF.

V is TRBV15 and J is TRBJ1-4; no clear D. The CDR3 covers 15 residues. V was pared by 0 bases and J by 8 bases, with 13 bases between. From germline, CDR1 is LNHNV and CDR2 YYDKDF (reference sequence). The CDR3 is CATSRDYRAGEKLFF. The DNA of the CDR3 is TGTGCCACCAGCAGAGATTACCGGGCCGGCGAAAAACTGTTTTTT.

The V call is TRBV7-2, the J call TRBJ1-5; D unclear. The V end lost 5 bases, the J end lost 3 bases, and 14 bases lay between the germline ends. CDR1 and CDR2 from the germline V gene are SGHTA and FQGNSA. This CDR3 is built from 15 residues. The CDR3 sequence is CASSPSRGFNQPQHF. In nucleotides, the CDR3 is TGTGCCAGCAGCCCATCACGGGGTTTCAATCAGCCCCAGCATTTT.

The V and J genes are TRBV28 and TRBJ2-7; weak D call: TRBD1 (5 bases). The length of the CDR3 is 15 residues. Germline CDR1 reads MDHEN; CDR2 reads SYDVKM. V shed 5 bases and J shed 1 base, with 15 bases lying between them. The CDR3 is CASSIRQYQSYEQYF. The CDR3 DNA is TGTGCCAGCAGTATTAGACAGTATCAATCCTACGAGCAGTACTTC.

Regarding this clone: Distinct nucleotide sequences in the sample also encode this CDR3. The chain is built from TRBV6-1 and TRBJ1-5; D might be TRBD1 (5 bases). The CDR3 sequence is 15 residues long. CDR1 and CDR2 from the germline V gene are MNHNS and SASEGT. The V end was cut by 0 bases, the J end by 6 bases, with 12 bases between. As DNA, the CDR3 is TGTGCCAGCAGTGAAGCGGGGGGGTCTTTTCAGCCCCAGCATTTT. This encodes CASSEAGGSFQPQHF.